This TCR beta chain was found in a study of OX40 agonist ivuxolimab in advanced cancers. Sequencing was performed with immunoSEQ multiplex PCR; in TCRdb, only in-frame clones are kept and a portion is missing. The sample lists roughly 60,000 clones, approximately 80% occurring once. This CDR3 has 15 residues. Germline V CDR1 and CDR2: KGHSH, LQKENI. V was pared by 8 bases and J by 1 base, with 17 bases between. The sample here was CD4+ or CD8+ T cells sorted from blood, taken in a trial of the OX40 agonist ivuxolimab. V gene TRBV18 combines with J gene TRBJ1-1; D is ambiguous. This sequence was found in an adult with an advanced solid tumor such as melanoma, head and neck, liver or kidney cancer. CDR3 sequence reads: CASIKNSVPNTEAFF. The CDR3, as DNA: TGTGCCAGCATCAAAAACAGCGTCCCGAACACTGAAGCTTTCTTT.